A selection of T cell receptor beta chains follows, all from one sample in a study of T-cell memory formation after mild COVID-19. TCRdb re-derived calls from the 5' RACE reads in MiXCR, one entry per CDR3 protein. The sample includes fewer than 600,000 distinct CDR3 sequences, approximately 21% of them seen just once. Sequencing was performed on PBMCs or a T cell subset sorted from them (not recorded which). Receptors were obtained from an adult woman who had mild COVID-19 (a few samples of this study predate the infection). Cell type and time point are not known. The conserved cysteine and the conserved F or W are not part of the CDR3 here.

CDR3 protein,V gene,J gene
SALKGPGVTNTEAF,TRBV20-1,TRBJ1-1
ATRDRGYQETQY,TRBV24-1,TRBJ2-5
ASSSPLNTEAF,TRBV5-1,TRBJ1-1
ASSSGLNGAYEQY,TRBV4-1,TRBJ2-7
ASGYRGGGIYEQY,TRBV5-6,TRBJ2-7
ASSWDIPQADTQY,TRBV7-9,TRBJ2-3
ASSANTGWETQY,TRBV19,TRBJ2-5
ASRTDSGTEAF,TRBV6-5,TRBJ1-1
ASSSQLAGGEQY,TRBV7-3,TRBJ2-7
ATSGYSRSSYNEQF,TRBV24-1,TRBJ2-1
ASSSRTSNYGYT,TRBV7-2,TRBJ1-2
AISESTAGGYT,TRBV10-3,TRBJ1-2
ASSLDPGAGYNEQF,TRBV7-6,TRBJ2-1
ATTPGRTDTQY,TRBV4-3,TRBJ2-3